The source of this T cell receptor (beta chain) is a study of shared clonotypes between healthy human individuals. A note on this clone: Its specificity is unknown.

Study findings and constraints: Several donors held about 5% of naive CD4 clonotypes in common. Few donors restricted represented genetic and exposure-history diversity. Compared with memory subsets, naive subsets generally had larger estimated richness.

Here immunoSEQ multiplex PCR was the method, and the copy in TCRdb shows in-frame clones only, minus some. The sample records millions of clones, around 90% being singletons. The germline gives CDR1 SQVTM, CDR2 ANQGSEA. There are 15 residues in the CDR3. The V gene end was trimmed by 3 bases and the J gene end by 2 bases; junction bases not matched to a gene: 7. Partitioning of CD4+ cells yielded a CD45RA+ naive subset and a CD45RA-negative memory subset. This clonotype originated in a man between 18 and 29 years old in good health. V and J are TRBV29-1 and TRBJ2-5; TRBD1 matches 9 bases. Sequenced: naive CD4+ T cells sorted from blood. As to subset: CD45RA+ positively selected. The CDR3 region is CSVDGTGQGQETQYF. Here the CDR3 DNA reads TGCAGCGTTGACGGGACAGGGCAAGGGCAAGAGACCCAGTACTTC. Full variable domain (missing parts from reference TRBV29-1 and TRBJ2-5): SAVISQKPSRDICQRGTSLTIQCQVDSQVTMMFWYRQQPGQSLTLIATANQGSEATYESGFVIDKFPISRPNLTFSTLTVSNMSPEDSSIYLCSVDGTGQGQETQYFGPGTRLLVL.